Each of the 26 T cell receptor beta chains below was sequenced from the same sample in a study of cytomegalovirus exposure and HLA in healthy donors. TCRdb keeps only in-frame clones here, not all; method: immunoSEQ multiplex PCR. This repertoire shows about 160,000 clones, 85% found once; its top ten account for 2% to 2.5%. Sequenced sample: PBMCs. Receptor source: a man aged 25-45 years in good health and CMV-seropositive.

This clone appeared a single time. The CDR3 DNA sequence: TGTGCCAGCAGCCCCGTAATTAATGAGCAGTTCTTC. Amino acids: CASSPVINEQFF. The gene calls are TRBV7-2 and TRBJ2-1; D ambiguous. The CDR3 spans 12 residues. From germline, CDR1 is SGHTA and CDR2 FQGNSA. The V end lost 5 bases, the J end lost 7 bases, and 9 bases lay between the germline ends.

This chain uses TRBV2 with TRBJ1-1; D remains ambiguous. Trimming took 1 base from V and 2 from J, leaving 11 bases between them. The CDR3 is 15 residues long. Germline V gene data show CDR1 as SNHLY and CDR2 as FYNNEI. The DNA of the CDR3 is TGTGCCAGCAGTGAAGTTGTAGTTACTAACACTGAAGCTTTCTTT. Protein: CASSEVVVTNTEAFF. The full variable domain, its missing parts supplied by reference TRBV2 and TRBJ1-1, is EPEVTQTPSHQVTQMGQEVILRCVPISNHLYFYWYRQILGQKVEFLVSFYNNEISEKSEIFDDQFSVERPDGSNFTLKIRSTKLEDSAMYFCASSEVVVTNTEAFFGQGTRLTVV.

The genes are TRBV7-6 and TRBJ2-1, with D possibly TRBD2 on 7 matching bases. The germline V gene has CDR1 SGHVS and CDR2 FNYEAQ. V was trimmed by 0 bases and J by 1 base, leaving 10 bases between them. The CDR3 consists of 16 residues. For the CDR3, the DNA is TGTGCCAGCAGCTTAGCCGGGGGGCCTTCCTACAATGAGCAGTTCTTC. It codes for CASSLAGGPSYNEQFF.

V usage is TRBV27 and J usage is TRBJ1-5, with D maybe TRBD1 (6 bases). CDR1 and CDR2 from the germline V gene are MNHEY and SMNVEV (reference sequence). The CDR3 is 14 residues long. Trimming took off 4 bases at V and 6 bases at J, with 13 bases between the two ends. The CDR3 bases are TGTGCCAGCAGTTGGGCCGCAGGGGTTCAGCCCCAGCATTTT. It is translated as CASSWAAGVQPQHF.

This chain connects TRBV18 to TRBJ1-2; 7 bases line up with TRBD1. Trimming took 10 bases from V and 0 from J; bases not matched to a gene: 8. Germline-derived CDR1 and CDR2 are KGHSH and LQKENI. CDR3 length: 14 amino acids. The CDR3 nucleotides are TGTGCCACAGGGGGGAGAACACCTAACTATGGCTACACCTTC. Protein product: CATGGRTPNYGYTF. Complete variable domain (other parts from reference TRBV18 and TRBJ1-2): NAGVMQNPRHLVRRRGQEARLRCSPMKGHSHVYWYRQLPEEGLKFMVYLQKENIIDESGMPKERFSAEFPKEGPSILRIQQVVRGDSAAYFCATGGRTPNYGYTFGSGTRLTVV.

The J gene is TRBJ2-7, the V gene TRBV27, with D tentatively TRBD2 (6 bases). Per the germline V gene, CDR1 is MNHEY and CDR2 is SMNVEV (reference sequence). With 2 bases removed from V and 2 bases from J, the gap between germline ends came to 13 bases. This CDR3 is built from 15 residues. The CDR3 coding sequence is TGTGCCAGCAGTTTAGGGCGGGGCACCACCTACGAGCAGTACTTC. Translated, it gives CASSLGRGTTYEQYF.

This clone appeared a few times. V usage is TRBV6-1 and J usage is TRBJ1-5, with a possible D match to TRBD1 (6 bases). V lost 7 bases to trimming and J lost 7 bases, with 14 bases between them. The germline V gene has CDR1 MNHNS and CDR2 SASEGT. This CDR3 spans 13 amino acids. The CDR3 DNA is TGTGCCAGCATGGGACAATTGGGCCAGCCCCAGCATTTT. Encoded protein: CASMGQLGQPQHF.

The chain carries TRBV7-2 and TRBJ1-4; 10 positions agree with TRBD1. This CDR3 contains 14 residues. The V gene end was trimmed by 5 bases and the J gene end by 8 bases; junction bases not matched to a gene: 5. Germline CDR1 is SGHTA and CDR2 is FQGNSA. In DNA, the CDR3 is TGTGCCAGCAGCCAAGACAGGGGGCGGGAAAAACTGTTTTTT. Residues: CASSQDRGREKLFF.

This chain connects TRBV4-3 to TRBJ2-2; D is ambiguous. CDR1 LGHNA and CDR2 YSLEER come from the germline V gene. CDR3 size: 14 residues. Trimming removed 1 base from V and 2 bases from J, with 5 bases in between. The CDR3, as DNA: TGCGCCAGCAGCCAAGCTTCCAACACCGGGGAGCTGTTTTTT. Protein product: CASSQASNTGELFF.

V is TRBV6-1 and J is TRBJ2-7; 13 positions agree with TRBD2. V trimming: 7 bases; J trimming: 1 base; junction bases outside the gene matches: 4. Per the germline V gene, CDR1 is MNHNS and CDR2 is SASEGT. The CDR3 is made up of 15 amino acids. This chain's CDR3 is CASTRLAGGSYEQYF. The CDR3 bases are TGTGCCAGCACTAGACTAGCGGGGGGTTCCTACGAGCAGTACTTC.

The chain links TRBV7-9 to TRBJ2-1, with D perhaps matching TRBD2 (6 bases). The CDR3 sequence is 16 residues long. The germline V and J ends were trimmed by 2 bases and 8 bases, with 19 bases remaining between them. Germline lookup yields CDR1 SEHNR and CDR2 FQNEAQ (reference sequence). The CDR3 nucleotides are TGTGCCAGCAGCTTAAATGGAGGCGCGGGAATGCATGAGCAGTTCTTC. The encoded protein is CASSLNGGAGMHEQFF.

The chain links TRBV11-2 to TRBJ2-1; TRBD2 aligns across 7 bases. The J segment lost 3 bases and the V segment lost 0 bases, leaving 2 bases of the junction unmatched. Germline CDR1 is SGHAT and CDR2 is FQNNGV. This CDR3 contains 15 residues. The CDR3 reads CASSLDWGGYNEQFF. The DNA for the CDR3 is TGTGCCAGCAGCTTAGACTGGGGGGGCTACAATGAGCAGTTCTTC.

The chain has TRBV18 and TRBJ1-5; D possibly corresponds to TRBD1 (6 bases). V lost 1 base to trimming and J lost 5 bases, with 9 bases between them. The CDR3 is 14 amino acids. The germline CDR1 and CDR2 sequences are KGHSH and LQKENI. The CDR3 spells CASSPLGADQPQHF. The CDR3 DNA reads as TGTGCCAGCTCACCACTGGGGGCGGATCAGCCCCAGCATTTT.

At least ten counts were recorded for this clone. The gene calls are TRBV5-6 and TRBJ1-6; D is undetermined. CDR1 SGHDT and CDR2 YYEEEE come from the germline V gene. CDR3 length: 15 residues. Trimming took off 4 bases at V and 3 bases at J, with 11 bases between the two ends. CDR3 sequence: CASSPEGGYNSPLHF. As DNA, the CDR3 is TGTGCCAGCAGCCCGGAGGGCGGCTATAATTCACCCCTCCACTTT.

The chain uses TRBV7-8 and TRBJ2-7, with D possibly being TRBD2 (5 bases). Germline CDR1 reads SGHVS; CDR2 reads FQNEAQ. V was shortened by 5 bases and J by 7 bases, with 15 bases between the two germline ends. The CDR3 consists of 13 residues. The CDR3 bases are TGTGCCAGCAGCAGGAGAGGGCCCAAGGAGCAGTACTTC. Residues: CASSRRGPKEQYF.

The count of this clone is one. The rearrangement links TRBV7-9 to TRBJ2-5; no definite D call. Looked up from germline, CDR1 is SEHNR and CDR2 is FQNEAQ (reference sequence). This CDR3 spans 11 amino acids. The V gene lost 4 bases and the J gene lost 5 bases, with 5 bases spanning the gap. CDR3 sequence: CASSSRETQYF. The CDR3 DNA sequence: TGTGCCAGCAGCTCCCGGGAGACCCAGTACTTC.

This clone was detected a few times. The chain has TRBV7-9 and TRBJ2-7; 7 bases fit TRBD1. V lost 1 base and J lost 5; bases outside the gene matches: 8. This CDR3 is built from 15 residues. From germline, CDR1 is SEHNR and CDR2 FQNEAQ (reference sequence). Written as DNA, the CDR3 is TGTGCCAGCAGCTTAGTAGGGACAGCACCCGACGAGCAGTACTTC. Translating gives CASSLVGTAPDEQYF. The entire variable domain, with the rest obtained from reference TRBV7-9 and TRBJ2-7, is as follows: DTGVSQNPRHKITKRGQNVTFRCDPISEHNRLYWYRQTLGQGPEFLTYFQNEAQLEKSRLLSDRFSAERPKGSFSTLEIQRTEQGDSAMYLCASSLVGTAPDEQYFGPGTRLTVT.

The chain has TRBV5-1 and TRBJ1-4; 8 nucleotides agree with TRBD1. The V segment lost 0 bases and the J segment 5 bases; nucleotides outside the gene matches: 0. Germline assignment: CDR1 SGHRS and CDR2 YFSETQ. CDR3 length: 14 residues. The CDR3: CASSLDRGNEKLFF. CDR3 nucleotides: TGCGCCAGCAGCTTGGACAGGGGGAATGAAAAACTGTTTTTT.

The chain has TRBV30 and TRBJ2-1; tentatively, D is TRBD2 (5 bases). The CDR3 loop spans 11 amino acids. Trimming stripped 2 bases from V and 9 bases from J, with 8 bases between. Germline-derived CDR1 and CDR2 are GTSNPN and SVGIG (reference sequence). The chain's CDR3 is CAWSLEGEQFF. The CDR3 nucleotides read TGTGCCTGGAGTCTAGAGGGTGAGCAGTTCTTC.

The rearrangement joins TRBV11-3 to TRBJ2-5; 8 nucleotides line up with TRBD1. Looked up from germline, CDR1 is SGHNT and CDR2 is YENEEA. The CDR3 runs 15 residues. The trim removed 3 bases at V and 2 bases at J, leaving 5 bases unmatched. Written as DNA, the CDR3 is TGTGCCAGCAGCTTCGGACAGGGTCGGCAAGAGACCCAGTACTTC. Protein product: CASSFGQGRQETQYF.

This chain uses TRBV7-9 with TRBJ1-2, with 9 positions matching TRBD1. This CDR3 comprises 14 residues. Per the germline V gene, CDR1 is SEHNR and CDR2 is FQNEAQ (reference sequence). V gave up 5 bases and J gave up 4 bases; unmatched junction bases: 5. DNA of the CDR3: TGTGCCAGCAGCACACAGGGGGCGGGCTATGGCTACACCTTC. Translation: CASSTQGAGYGYTF.

The rearrangement joins TRBV18 to TRBJ2-2; maybe TRBD1 (5 bases). This CDR3 is 13 amino acids long. Trimming shortened V by 3 bases and J by 4 bases, and 6 bases separated the two germline ends. Germline values: CDR1 KGHSH, CDR2 LQKENI. The CDR3 bases are TGTGCCAGCTCACCTGACAGCACCGGGGAGCTGTTTTTT. Its translation: CASSPDSTGELFF.

This clone appeared a single time. This chain joins TRBV30 and TRBJ2-3; perhaps TRBD1 as D (5 bases). This CDR3 contains 15 residues. Germline CDR1 reads GTSNPN; CDR2 reads SVGIG (reference sequence). Between the trimmed V and J ends, which lost 2 bases and 2 bases, there was a span of 14 bases. The CDR3 spells CAWSHWAGPTDTQYF. In DNA, the CDR3 is TGTGCCTGGAGTCACTGGGCAGGGCCCACAGATACGCAGTATTTT.

This chain connects TRBV5-1 to TRBJ1-2, with 12 positions matching TRBD1. This CDR3 is built from 14 residues. The V and J ends lost 4 bases and 8 bases, in that order; junction bases with no gene match: 6. Germline CDR1 and CDR2: SGHRS and YFSETQ. CDR3 protein: CASSTGQGAEGYTF. The CDR3 DNA follows: TGCGCCAGCAGCACGGGACAGGGGGCGGAAGGCTACACCTTC.

The chain couples TRBV18 to TRBJ1-2; D is ambiguous. There are 14 residues in the CDR3. Trimming shortened V by 3 bases and J by 4 bases, and 12 bases separated the two germline ends. The V gene's germline CDR1 is KGHSH and CDR2 LQKENI. The CDR3 region is CASSPADRVYGYTF. In nucleotides, the CDR3 is TGTGCCAGCTCACCGGCAGATCGGGTCTATGGCTACACCTTC.

This chain uses TRBV6-5 with TRBJ1-5; D may be TRBD1 (5 bases). V was pared by 6 bases and J by 6 bases, with 12 bases between. CDR3 length equals 13 residues. CDR1 is MNHEY and CDR2 is SVGAGI in the germline V gene. The CDR3 region has the DNA TGTGCCAGCAGACCGCACAGGTTTCAGCCCCAGCATTTT. This sequence encodes CASRPHRFQPQHF.